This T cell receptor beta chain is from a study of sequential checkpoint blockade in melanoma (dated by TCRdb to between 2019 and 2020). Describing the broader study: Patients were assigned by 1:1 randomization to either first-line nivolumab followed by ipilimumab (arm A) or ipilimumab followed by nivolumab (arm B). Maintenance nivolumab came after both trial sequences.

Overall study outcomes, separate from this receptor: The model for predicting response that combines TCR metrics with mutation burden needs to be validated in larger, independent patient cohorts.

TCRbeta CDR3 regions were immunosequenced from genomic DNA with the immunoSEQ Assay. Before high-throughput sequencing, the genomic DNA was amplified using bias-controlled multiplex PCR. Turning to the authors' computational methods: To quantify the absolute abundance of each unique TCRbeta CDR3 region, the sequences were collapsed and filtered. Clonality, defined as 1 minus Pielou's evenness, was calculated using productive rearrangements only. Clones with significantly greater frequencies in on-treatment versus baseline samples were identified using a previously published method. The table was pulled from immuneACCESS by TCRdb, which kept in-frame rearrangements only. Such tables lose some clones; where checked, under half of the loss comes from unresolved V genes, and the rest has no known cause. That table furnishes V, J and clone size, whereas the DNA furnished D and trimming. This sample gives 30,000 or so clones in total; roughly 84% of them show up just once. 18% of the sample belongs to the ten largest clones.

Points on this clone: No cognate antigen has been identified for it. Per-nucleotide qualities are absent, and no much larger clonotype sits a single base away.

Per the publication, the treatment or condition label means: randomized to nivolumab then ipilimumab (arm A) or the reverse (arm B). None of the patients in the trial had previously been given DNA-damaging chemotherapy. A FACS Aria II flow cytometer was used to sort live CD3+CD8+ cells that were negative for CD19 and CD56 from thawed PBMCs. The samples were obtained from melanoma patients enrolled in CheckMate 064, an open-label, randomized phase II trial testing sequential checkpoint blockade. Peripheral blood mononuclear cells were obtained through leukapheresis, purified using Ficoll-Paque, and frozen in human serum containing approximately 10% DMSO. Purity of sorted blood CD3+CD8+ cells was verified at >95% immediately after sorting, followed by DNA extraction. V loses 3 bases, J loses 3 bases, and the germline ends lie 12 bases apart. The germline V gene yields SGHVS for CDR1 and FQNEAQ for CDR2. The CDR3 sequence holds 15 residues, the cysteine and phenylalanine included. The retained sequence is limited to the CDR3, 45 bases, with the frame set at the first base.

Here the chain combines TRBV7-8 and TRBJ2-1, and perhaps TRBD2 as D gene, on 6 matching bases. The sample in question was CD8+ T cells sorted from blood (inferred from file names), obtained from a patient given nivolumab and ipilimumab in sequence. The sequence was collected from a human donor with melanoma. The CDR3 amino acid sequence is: CASSLSGSFYNEQFF. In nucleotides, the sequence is TGTGCCAGCAGCTTGTCCGGGAGTTTCTACAATGAGCAGTTCTTC.